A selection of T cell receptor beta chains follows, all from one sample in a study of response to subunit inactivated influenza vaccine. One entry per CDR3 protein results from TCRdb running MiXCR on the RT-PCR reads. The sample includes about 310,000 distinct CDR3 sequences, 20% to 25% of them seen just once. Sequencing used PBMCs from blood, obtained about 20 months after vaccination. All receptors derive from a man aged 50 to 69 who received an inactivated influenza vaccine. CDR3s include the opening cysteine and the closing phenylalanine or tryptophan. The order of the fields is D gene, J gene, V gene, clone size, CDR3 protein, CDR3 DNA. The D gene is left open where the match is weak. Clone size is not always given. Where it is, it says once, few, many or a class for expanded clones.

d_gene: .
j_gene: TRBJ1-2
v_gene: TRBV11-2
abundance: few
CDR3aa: CASSSEPDGLYGYTF
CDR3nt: TGTGCCAGCAGCTCAGAACCAGACGGACTCTATGGCTACACCTTC

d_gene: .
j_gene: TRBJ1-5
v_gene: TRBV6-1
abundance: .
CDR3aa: CASRIWGNQPQHF
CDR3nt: TGTGCCAGCAGGATATGGGGCAATCAGCCCCAGCATTTT

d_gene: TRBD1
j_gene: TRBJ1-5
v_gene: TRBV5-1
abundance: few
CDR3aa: CASSEDRGRQQPQHF
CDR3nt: TGCGCCAGCAGCGAGGACAGGGGGCGACAACAGCCCCAGCATTTT

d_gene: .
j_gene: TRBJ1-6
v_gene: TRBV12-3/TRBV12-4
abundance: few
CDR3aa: CASSFTGPLHF
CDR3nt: TGTGCCAGCAGTTTTACAGGGCCCCTCCACTTT

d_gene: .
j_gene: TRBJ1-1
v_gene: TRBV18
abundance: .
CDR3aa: CASSPPRDGGNTEAFF
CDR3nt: TGTGCCAGCTCACCACCCCGCGACGGTGGAAACACTGAAGCTTTCTTT

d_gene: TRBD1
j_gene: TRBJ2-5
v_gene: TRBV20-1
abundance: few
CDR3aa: CSARVFRDREETQYF
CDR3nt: TGCAGTGCTAGAGTATTCCGGGACAGGGAAGAGACCCAGTACTTC

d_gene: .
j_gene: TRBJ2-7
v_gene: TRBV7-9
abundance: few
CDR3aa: CASSLRGVHEQYF
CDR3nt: TGTGCCAGCAGCTTGAGGGGGGTACACGAGCAGTACTTC

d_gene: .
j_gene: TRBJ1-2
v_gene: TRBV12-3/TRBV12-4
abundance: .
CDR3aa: CASRFGRTNYGYTF
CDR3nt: TGTGCCAGCAGGTTTGGCAGGACGAACTATGGCTACACCTTC

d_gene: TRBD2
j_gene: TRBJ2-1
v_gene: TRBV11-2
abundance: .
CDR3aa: CASSPMRGNYYNEQFF
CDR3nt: TGTGCCAGCAGCCCCATGCGGGGGAACTACTACAATGAGCAGTTCTTC

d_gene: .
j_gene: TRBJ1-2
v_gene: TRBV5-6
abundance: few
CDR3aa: CASSPPTGLGYTF
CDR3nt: TGTGCCAGCAGCCCGCCGACAGGCTTGGGCTACACCTTC

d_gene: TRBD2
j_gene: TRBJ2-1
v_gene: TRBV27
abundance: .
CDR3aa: CASSLSTGRAANEQFF
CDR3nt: TGTGCCAGCAGTTTATCTACCGGGAGGGCGGCCAATGAGCAGTTCTTC

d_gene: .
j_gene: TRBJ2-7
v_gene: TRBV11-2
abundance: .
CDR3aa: CASSDRARGYEQYF
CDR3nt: TGTGCCAGCAGTGACCGGGCGCGGGGCTACGAGCAGTACTTC

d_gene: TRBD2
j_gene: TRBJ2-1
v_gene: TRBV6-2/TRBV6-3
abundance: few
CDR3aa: CASSYLAGASLSYNEQFF
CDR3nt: TGTGCCAGCAGTTACCTAGCGGGAGCTTCGTTATCCTACAATGAGCAGTTCTTC

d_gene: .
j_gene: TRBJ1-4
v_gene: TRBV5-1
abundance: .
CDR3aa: CASSLGLLKGGEKLFF
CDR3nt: TGCGCCAGCAGCTTGGGACTGCTAAAGGGAGGTGAAAAACTGTTTTTT

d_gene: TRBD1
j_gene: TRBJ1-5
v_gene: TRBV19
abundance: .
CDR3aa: CASSGTGKQPQHF
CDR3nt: TGTGCCAGTAGCGGGACAGGGAAACAGCCCCAGCATTTT

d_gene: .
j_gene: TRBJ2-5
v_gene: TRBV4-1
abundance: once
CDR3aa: CASSQEEGKPRETQYF
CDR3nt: TGCGCCAGCAGCCAAGAGGAGGGAAAACCCAGGGAGACCCAGTACTTC

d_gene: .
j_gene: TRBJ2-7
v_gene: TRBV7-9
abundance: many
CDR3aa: CASSPRGGDIDEQYF
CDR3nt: TGTGCCAGCAGCCCCCGGGGAGGGGACATCGACGAGCAGTACTTC

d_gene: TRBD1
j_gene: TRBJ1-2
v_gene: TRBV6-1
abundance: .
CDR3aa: CASNHLDRGVYGYTF
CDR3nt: TGTGCCAGCAACCACTTAGACAGGGGCGTTTATGGCTACACCTTC

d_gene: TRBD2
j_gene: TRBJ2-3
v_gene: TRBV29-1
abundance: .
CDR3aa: CSVAGTSGGSTDTQYF
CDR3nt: TGCAGCGTCGCCGGGACTAGCGGGGGAAGCACAGATACGCAGTATTTT

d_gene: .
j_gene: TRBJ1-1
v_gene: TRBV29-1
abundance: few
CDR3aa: CSVEMYGFRNMNTEAFF
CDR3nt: TGCAGCGTTGAGATGTATGGGTTCCGGAACATGAACACTGAAGCTTTCTTT

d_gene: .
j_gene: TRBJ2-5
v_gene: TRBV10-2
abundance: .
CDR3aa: CASKVGKSQETQYF
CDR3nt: TGCGCCAGCAAAGTGGGGAAGAGTCAAGAGACCCAGTACTTC

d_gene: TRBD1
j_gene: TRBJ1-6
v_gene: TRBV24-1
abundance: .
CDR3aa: CATSSGTANSPLHF
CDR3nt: TGTGCCACCAGCTCCGGGACAGCCAATTCACCCCTCCACTTT

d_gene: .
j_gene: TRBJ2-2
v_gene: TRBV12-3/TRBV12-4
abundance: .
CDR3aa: CASSLRAGKSGELFF
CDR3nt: TGTGCCAGCAGTTTACGCGCAGGGAAAAGCGGGGAGCTGTTTTTT

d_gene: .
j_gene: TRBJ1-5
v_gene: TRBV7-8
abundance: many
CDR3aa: CASSFGTVNQPQHF
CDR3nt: TGTGCCAGCAGCTTTGGCACCGTAAATCAGCCCCAGCATTTT

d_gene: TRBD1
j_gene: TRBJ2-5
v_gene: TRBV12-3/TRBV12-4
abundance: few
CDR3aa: CASRTGTEKQETQYF
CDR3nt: TGTGCCAGCAGAACTGGGACAGAAAAGCAAGAGACCCAGTACTTC

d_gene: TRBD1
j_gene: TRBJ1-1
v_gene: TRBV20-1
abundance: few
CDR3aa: CSARVPGGIEAFF
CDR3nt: TGCAGTGCTAGAGTCCCAGGGGGCATTGAAGCTTTCTTT

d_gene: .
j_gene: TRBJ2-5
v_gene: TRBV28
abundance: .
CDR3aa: CATRTPGRETQYF
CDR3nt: TGTGCCACCCGGACTCCCGGTCGGGAGACCCAGTACTTC

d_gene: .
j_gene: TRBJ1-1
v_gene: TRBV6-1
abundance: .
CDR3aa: CASSDRGWNTEAFF
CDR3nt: TGTGCCAGCAGTGACAGGGGTTGGAACACTGAAGCTTTCTTT

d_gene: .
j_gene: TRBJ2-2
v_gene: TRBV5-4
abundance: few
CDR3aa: CASSLTGRGTGELFF
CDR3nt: TGTGCCAGCAGCTTAACTGGGAGAGGCACCGGGGAGCTGTTTTTT

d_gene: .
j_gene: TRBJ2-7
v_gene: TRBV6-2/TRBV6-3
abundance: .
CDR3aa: CASSYSSQEQTYEQYF
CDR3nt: TGTGCCAGCAGTTACTCGAGTCAGGAACAAACCTACGAGCAGTACTTC

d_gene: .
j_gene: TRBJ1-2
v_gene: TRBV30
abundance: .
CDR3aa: CAWSVWGTHYGYTF
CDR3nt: TGTGCCTGGAGTGTATGGGGGACACACTATGGCTACACCTTC

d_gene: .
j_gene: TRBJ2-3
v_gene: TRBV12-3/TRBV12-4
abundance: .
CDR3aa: CASSRDPILTDTQYF
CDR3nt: TGTGCCAGCAGCCGGGACCCTATCCTCACAGATACGCAGTATTTT

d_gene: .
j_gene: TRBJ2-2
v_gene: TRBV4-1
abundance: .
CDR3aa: CASSQQDRNTGELFF
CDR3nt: TGCGCCAGCAGCCAGCAAGACAGGAACACCGGGGAGCTGTTTTTT

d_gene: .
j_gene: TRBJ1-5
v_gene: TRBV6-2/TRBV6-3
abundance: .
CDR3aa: CASSPMGLGNQPQHF
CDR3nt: TGTGCCAGCAGCCCCATGGGGTTGGGCAATCAGCCCCAGCATTTT

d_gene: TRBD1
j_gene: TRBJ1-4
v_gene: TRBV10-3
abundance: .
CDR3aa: CAISESGTGGEKLLF
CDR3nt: TGTGCCATCAGTGAGTCCGGGACAGGAGGTGAAAAACTGTTATTT

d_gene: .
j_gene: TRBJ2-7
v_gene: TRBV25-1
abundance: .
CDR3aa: CASSDTRSHNEQYF
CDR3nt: TGTGCCAGCAGTGATACCCGATCACACAACGAGCAGTACTTC

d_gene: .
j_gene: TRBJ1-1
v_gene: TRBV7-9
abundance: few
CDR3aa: CASRPKLGPEAFF
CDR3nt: TGTGCCAGCAGGCCCAAACTGGGCCCTGAAGCTTTCTTT

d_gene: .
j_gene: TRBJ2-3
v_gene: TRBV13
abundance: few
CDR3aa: CASSPAGWGSTDTQYF
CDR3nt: TGTGCCAGCAGCCCAGCTGGGTGGGGGAGCACAGATACGCAGTATTTT

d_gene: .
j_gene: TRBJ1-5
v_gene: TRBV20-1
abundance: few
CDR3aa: CSATPDSGNQPQHF
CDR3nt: TGCAGTGCTACACCTGACAGTGGCAATCAGCCCCAGCATTTT